This T cell receptor beta chain was sequenced in a study of T cells after yellow fever vaccination. Template-switching 5'RACE yielded the TCR cDNA; a universal primer site and UMIs were added in the process. TCRdb itself ran the 5' RACE reads through MiXCR, one entry per CDR3 protein. The data contain about 310,000 distinct CDR3 sequences, less than 4.5% of them singletons. Study-level points and caveats: Among all clonotypes, a small share was observed in both CD4 and CD8 compartments. The secondary response peaked faster, at day 5 versus 15, but was weaker. High-abundance clonotypes from the bulk population could contaminate FACS-sorted repertoires.

This clonotype was picked up many times. Its antigen is undetermined. Germline assignment: CDR1 ENHRY and CDR2 SYGVKD. Trimming removed 4 bases from V and 3 bases from J, with 13 bases in between. This CDR3 is built from 15 residues. The specimen comprised PBMCs, sampled on the day of the yellow fever booster vaccination. This receptor was identified in a man aged 18 to 30 who received the YFV17D yellow fever vaccine. The V call is TRBV10-3, the J call TRBJ2-1; no definite D call. CDR3 sequence reads: CAISGSAADYNEQFF. CDR3 bases: TGTGCCATCAGTGGGTCGGCGGCAGACTACAATGAGCAGTTCTTC.